These T cell receptor beta chains were read from a single sample in a study of shared clonotypes between healthy human individuals. The assay was immunoSEQ multiplex PCR, and TCRdb's table has in-frame clones only and misses some. Among approximately 2.5 million clones listed, approximately 90% were seen once. The sample was naive CD4+ T cells sorted from blood. The source is a young man in good health. The CDR3 runs from the conserved cysteine through the conserved F or W. The D gene is left open where the match is weak. Where a row states a size, it is once, few, many or the class of an expanded clone; other rows omit it.

DNA: TGTGCCAGTAGTGGTTGGGCCAATGAGCAGTTCTTC; CDR3: CASSGWANEQFF; size: NA; J: TRBJ2-1; V: TRBV19; D: NA
DNA: TGTGCCAGTAGTAGGTATCTCGGTGGCGAGTTAGCCAAAAACATTCAGTACTTC; CDR3: CASSRYLGGELAKNIQYF; size: NA; J: TRBJ2-4; V: TRBV19; D: NA
DNA: TGTGCCAGCAGTTTTGAGTCGTCAATCGATTCACCCCTCCACTTT; CDR3: CASSFESSIDSPLHF; size: NA; J: TRBJ1-6; V: TRBV27; D: NA
DNA: TGTGCCAGCAGTTTATCACAGGGGTTATACTACGAGCAGTACTTC; CDR3: CASSLSQGLYYEQYF; size: NA; J: TRBJ2-7; V: TRBV27; D: TRBD1
DNA: TGTGCCAGCAGCTTAGGACTAGCGGGGGGCTACAATGAGCAGTTCTTC; CDR3: CASSLGLAGGYNEQFF; size: NA; J: TRBJ2-1; V: TRBV7-9; D: TRBD2
DNA: TGCGCCAGCAGCCCCTCCGGCTCCTACGAGCAGTACTTC; CDR3: CASSPSGSYEQYF; size: NA; J: TRBJ2-7; V: TRBV5-1; D: NA
DNA: TGCGCCAGCAGTGAGTCAGGGTACTCCTACGAGCAGTACTTC; CDR3: CASSESGYSYEQYF; size: NA; J: TRBJ2-7; V: TRBV10-2; D: NA
DNA: TGCGCCAGCAGGGCAGGGACAGCAAACACTGAAGCTTTCTTT; CDR3: CASRAGTANTEAFF; size: NA; J: TRBJ1-1; V: TRBV5-1; D: TRBD1
DNA: TGTGCCAGCAGTTACTCGCGAGACATGAACACTGAAGCTTTCTTT; CDR3: CASSYSRDMNTEAFF; size: NA; J: TRBJ1-1; V: TRBV6-5; D: NA
DNA: TGTGCCAGCAGTCTTGTAAGGGAGAGCTACACCTTC; CDR3: CASSLVRESYTF; size: NA; J: TRBJ1-2; V: TRBV28; D: NA
DNA: TGTGCCATCAGTGAGTCAACAGGGTGGGAGACCCAGTACTTC; CDR3: CAISESTGWETQYF; size: NA; J: TRBJ2-5; V: TRBV10-3; D: NA
DNA: TGCGCCAGCAGCCCATCCGGGACAGTCTATAATTCACCCCTCCACTTT; CDR3: CASSPSGTVYNSPLHF; size: NA; J: TRBJ1-6; V: TRBV5-1; D: TRBD1
DNA: TGTGCCAGCAGTTACATGGGACAGGTCACCGGGGAGCTGTTTTTT; CDR3: CASSYMGQVTGELFF; size: NA; J: TRBJ2-2; V: TRBV6-5; D: TRBD1
DNA: TGCGCCAGCAGCCAACTTGGACACCATTTAGGGAACAATCAGCCCCAGCATTTT; CDR3: CASSQLGHHLGNNQPQHF; size: NA; J: TRBJ1-5; V: TRBV4-1; D: NA
DNA: TGTGCCAGCAGCTTGGTCGGGGAAGAGACCCAGTACTTC; CDR3: CASSLVGEETQYF; size: NA; J: TRBJ2-5; V: TRBV5-6; D: NA
DNA: TGTGCCAGCAGCCCATCTCCTAGCAGGGACACTGAAGCTTTCTTT; CDR3: CASSPSPSRDTEAFF; size: NA; J: TRBJ1-1; V: TRBV9; D: NA
DNA: TGTGCCAGCAGCACTACGACCGCGAGCTCCTATAATTCACCCCTCCACTTT; CDR3: CASSTTTASSYNSPLHF; size: NA; J: TRBJ1-6; V: TRBV11-2; D: NA
DNA: TGCGCCAGCAGCTTGGTAGCAGGGTCTGGGGCCAACGTCCTGACTTTC; CDR3: CASSLVAGSGANVLTF; size: NA; J: TRBJ2-6; V: TRBV5-1; D: NA
DNA: TGTGCTAGTGGGCCGACTAGCGGGAAAACTAGGAGCTCCTACGAGCAGTACTTC; CDR3: CASGPTSGKTRSSYEQYF; size: NA; J: TRBJ2-7; V: TRBV12-5; D: TRBD2
DNA: TGTGCCAGTAGCGGATTTAGCGGAGGCACAGATACGCAGTATTTT; CDR3: CASSGFSGGTDTQYF; size: once; J: TRBJ2-3; V: TRBV19; D: NA
DNA: TGTGCCATCACACTCGGGCTGGATAACACTGAAGCTTTCTTT; CDR3: CAITLGLDNTEAFF; size: NA; J: TRBJ1-1; V: TRBV10-3; D: NA
DNA: TGTGCCAGCAGCTTAATGAAGGGGAGGAATCAGCCCCAGCATTTT; CDR3: CASSLMKGRNQPQHF; size: few; J: TRBJ1-5; V: TRBV7-9; D: NA